The 20 T cell receptor beta chains given below trace back to one sample, sequenced in a study of T cell changes during pregnancy in multiple sclerosis. The data were produced by immunoSEQ multiplex PCR, yet TCRdb's version contains in-frame clones alone and is incomplete. The sample yields some 33,000 clones, roughly 87% seen once. The source material was CD8+ T cells from peripheral blood mononuclear cells, sampled in the third trimester of pregnancy. All receptors come from a female donor with multiple sclerosis, enrolled in a pregnancy study.

This chain joins TRBV30 and TRBJ1-2; D is undetermined. Trimming left V 2 bases short and J 1 base short, with 23 bases between. Germline V gene sequence: CDR1 GTSNPN, CDR2 SVGIG (reference sequence). This CDR3 has 18 amino acids. The CDR3 coding sequence is TGTGCCTGGAGTTTAGAGATAGCCGGAGAGTTTTTTAACTATGGCTACACCTTC. The encoded protein is CAWSLEIAGEFFNYGYTF.

The chain has TRBV5-6 and TRBJ1-1; perhaps TRBD1 as D (6 bases). Germline V lookup: CDR1 SGHDT, CDR2 YYEEEE. The CDR3 runs 13 residues. Trimming cost V 3 bases and J 6 bases, with 12 bases left between them. CDR3 nucleotide sequence: TGTGCCAGCAGCTATAGGGGACAACCTGAAGCTTTCTTT. Encoded protein: CASSYRGQPEAFF. Together with reference TRBV5-6 and TRBJ1-1, the CDR3 gives the full variable domain: DAGVTQSPTHLIKTRGQQVTLRCSPKSGHDTVSWYQQALGQGPQFIFQYYEEEERQRGNFPDRFSGHQFPNYSSELNVNALLLGDSALYLCASSYRGQPEAFFGQGTRLTVV.

The chain carries TRBV29-1 and TRBJ2-7; the match to TRBD2 covers 8 bases. The CDR3 runs to 15 residues. Germline trimming cut 3 bases from V and 7 bases from J; bases unmatched to any gene: 14. CDR1 is SQVTM, CDR2 ANQGSEA, per germline. The CDR3 bases are TGCAGCGTTGATGGGCTAGCGGGTTCAGGAGGGGAGCAGTACTTC. Translation gives CSVDGLAGSGGEQYF.

A remark on this clone: This same CDR3 is encoded by further DNA sequences in the sample. The chain employs TRBV27 and TRBJ1-2, with TRBD1 identical over 8 bases. From germline, CDR1 is MNHEY and CDR2 SMNVEV (reference sequence). The CDR3 sequence is 14 residues long. J was trimmed by 2 bases and V by 6 bases; bases with no gene match: 5. The CDR3 bases are TGTGCCAGCAGCCTACAGGGGGGGAACTATGGCTACACCTTC. It codes for CASSLQGGNYGYTF.

V is TRBV4-1 and J is TRBJ1-2; 9 bases align to TRBD1. Germline V lookup: CDR1 MGHRA, CDR2 YSYEKL. The CDR3 sequence is 16 residues long. With 6 bases clipped from V and 8 bases from J, the junction kept 16 bases outside the gene matches. CDR3 sequence (DNA): TGCGCCAGCAGGCCTGCGGGACAGGGTAAGGCGAACGGCTACACCTTC. Translated: CASRPAGQGKANGYTF.

V usage is TRBV7-8 and J usage is TRBJ1-3; D call uncertain. Germline lookup yields CDR1 SGHVS and CDR2 FQNEAQ. The V gene lost 5 bases and the J gene lost 4 bases, with 18 bases spanning the gap. This CDR3 comprises 16 residues. CDR3 DNA: TGTGCCAGCAGCGCTAAATCGAGGGTTCGCGGAAACACCATATATTTT. Encoded protein: CASSAKSRVRGNTIYF.

This chain joins TRBV5-1 and TRBJ1-5; D is perhaps TRBD1 (5 bases). Deletions cut 4 bases from V and 5 bases from J, with 16 bases between. This CDR3 region has 15 residues. CDR1 SGHRS and CDR2 YFSETQ come from the germline V gene. CDR3 protein: CASSPDGTGDQPQHF. In nucleotides, the CDR3 is TGCGCCAGCAGCCCCGACGGGACGGGGGATCAGCCCCAGCATTTT.

The chain employs TRBV7-9 and TRBJ2-7, with 11 bases identical to TRBD2. CDR1 SEHNR and CDR2 FQNEAQ come from the germline V gene (reference sequence). The CDR3 loop spans 15 amino acids. Unmatched junction bases numbered 4, after V lost 6 bases and J lost 0 bases. The CDR3 here is CASSFTSGSSYEQYF. The CDR3 nucleotides are TGTGCCAGCAGTTTTACTAGCGGGAGCTCCTACGAGCAGTACTTC.

The V and J genes are TRBV6-5 and TRBJ1-2; no reliable D call. CDR3 length: 13 residues. Germline CDR1 is MNHEY and CDR2 is SVGAGI. The V end lost 6 bases, the J end lost 2 bases, and 10 bases lay between the germline ends. The DNA for the CDR3 is TGTGCCAGCAGCCGGGGTCAGAACTATGGCTACACCTTC. Translating gives CASSRGQNYGYTF.

CDR3 sequence reads: CASPGTTGGYTF. CDR3 bases: TGTGCCAGTCCCGGGACAACCGGGGGCTACACCTTC. The chain employs TRBV2 and TRBJ1-2; possibly TRBD1 for D (6 bases). This CDR3 has 12 amino acids. Trimming pared 9 bases from V and 8 bases from J, leaving 16 bases between. The germline CDR1 and CDR2 sequences are SNHLY and FYNNEI.

CDR3 nucleotides: TGTGCCAGCAGTTACGACAGGGTAAATCAGCCCCAGCATTTT. Its protein is CASSYDRVNQPQHF. V and J are TRBV6-5 and TRBJ1-5; TRBD1 agrees at 7 bases. After removal of 2 bases from V and 4 bases from J, the junction contained 2 bases not matched to a gene. The CDR3 loop spans 14 amino acids. The germline CDR1 and CDR2 sequences are MNHEY and SVGAGI.

The chain is built from TRBV9 and TRBJ1-1, with D perhaps TRBD1 (5 bases). Germline CDR1 and CDR2: SGDLS and YYNGEE. The CDR3 length is 12 residues. Trimming took 7 bases from V and 5 from J, leaving 12 bases between them. CDR3 sequence reads: CASGLGGTEAFF. The CDR3 DNA reads as TGTGCCAGCGGTTTGGGGGGGACTGAAGCTTTCTTT.

This clone was counted once. V usage is TRBV30 and J usage is TRBJ2-2; D not resolved. V lost 4 bases to trimming and J lost 1 base, with 16 bases between them. This CDR3 contains 16 residues. From germline, CDR1 is GTSNPN and CDR2 SVGIG (reference sequence). In DNA form, the CDR3 reads TGTGCCTGGATCTCCCGACCCCGGGTGAACACCGGGGAGCTGTTTTTT. Protein: CAWISRPRVNTGELFF.

This chain joins TRBV27 and TRBJ2-7, with D tentatively TRBD2 (7 bases). Trimming removed 3 bases from V and 2 bases from J, with 14 bases in between. The germline V gene encodes CDR1 MNHEY and CDR2 SMNVEV (reference sequence). The CDR3 totals 15 residues. The CDR3 nucleotides are TGTGCCAGCAGTTTTGGCCCGCGGGGGCCCTACGAGCAGTACTTC. Its translation: CASSFGPRGPYEQYF.

J is TRBJ2-7 and V is TRBV2; perhaps TRBD1 as D (6 bases). The V gene's germline CDR1 is SNHLY and CDR2 FYNNEI. The CDR3 loop spans 14 amino acids. The V and J ends lost 7 bases and 0 bases respectively, with 13 bases between them. The CDR3 region is CASTDRTSSYEQYF. The CDR3 DNA follows: TGTGCCAGCACGGACAGAACTAGCTCCTACGAGCAGTACTTC.

The chain links TRBV7-6 to TRBJ1-1, with 7 nucleotides matching TRBD1. The germline V gene has CDR1 SGHVS and CDR2 FNYEAQ. Losses at the gene ends were 5 bases for V and 5 bases for J; bases not matched to a gene: 8. This CDR3 has 14 residues. CDR3 amino acids: CASSPGQAHTEAFF. CDR3 nucleotides: TGTGCCAGCAGCCCCGGACAGGCGCATACTGAAGCTTTCTTT.

The chain recombines TRBV9 with TRBJ2-7, with TRBD1 identical over 10 bases. V dropped 2 bases and J dropped 5; count of bases not matched to a gene: 4. The CDR3 contains 14 residues. CDR1 is SGDLS and CDR2 is YYNGEE in the germline V gene. DNA for the CDR3: TGTGCCAGCAGCGTTTCCGGGACAGGGGACGAGCAGTACTTC. The encoded protein is CASSVSGTGDEQYF.

The V call is TRBV19, the J call TRBJ2-6; a weak D match, TRBD1 (5 bases). The CDR3 sequence is 15 residues long. The V end was cut by 8 bases, the J end by 1 base, with 12 bases between. CDR1 and CDR2 from the germline V gene are LNHDA and SQIVND (reference sequence). CDR3 sequence reads: CASEIDSSGANVLTF. In DNA, the CDR3 is TGTGCCAGTGAAATTGACAGTTCTGGGGCCAACGTCCTGACTTTC.

The genes are TRBV7-9 and TRBJ1-3, with D maybe TRBD1 (6 bases). The germline V gene encodes CDR1 SEHNR and CDR2 FQNEAQ (reference sequence). The CDR3 has 14 residues. V was cut by 6 bases and J by 5 bases, with 14 bases left in between. The DNA for the CDR3 is TGTGCCAGCAGTGGGGGGGCCAGCCGAAACACCATATATTTT. Protein sequence: CASSGGASRNTIYF.

The chain couples TRBV18 to TRBJ2-7, with unresolved D. Germline V gives CDR1 KGHSH, CDR2 LQKENI. The CDR3 contains 11 residues. The V gene lost 6 bases and the J gene lost 2 bases, with 5 bases spanning the gap. As DNA, the CDR3 is TGTGCCAGCTCCACACCCTACGAGCAGTACTTC. As protein: CASSTPYEQYF.